This T cell receptor beta chain came from a study of early T cells in non-severe SARS-CoV-2 infection. The overall study: Whole-blood bulk RNA, unsorted, was sequenced, and chains were unpaired. General study points: A preference for anti-spike CD8 responses marked VDJdb matching, which missed private and CD4 specificities.

This clonotype was seen repeatedly, ten times or more. Its specificity is not known. The CDR3 has 16 amino acids. Trimming cost V 6 bases and J 0 bases; bases outside gene matches: 8. Attachment of unique molecular identifiers was made to individual cDNA molecules. TCRdb itself ran the 5' RACE reads through MiXCR, one entry per CDR3 protein. The sample lists some 75,000 distinct CDR3 sequences; roughly an eighth were seen once. The chain couples TRBV12-3 or TRBV12-4 to TRBJ2-3; 8 positions match TRBD2. Material for sequencing was whole blood. This sequence originates from an adult who was a healthcare worker with PCR-confirmed SARS-CoV-2 infection or an uninfected control (not recorded which). CDR3 loop: CASRAIAGRSTDTQYF. The CDR3 region has the DNA TGTGCCAGCAGAGCGATAGCGGGGAGAAGCACAGATACGCAGTATTTT.